These 31 T cell receptor beta chains came from one sample sequenced in a study of post-analysis software for immune sequencing data. The TCR beta cDNA libraries carried unique molecular identifiers. TCRdb reanalysed the PCR reads using MiXCR and keeps one entry per CDR3 protein. The table records hundreds of thousands of distinct CDR3 sequences, 59% of them present only once. These TCRs are of unknown antigen specificity. The study, taken as a whole, reports: A handful of TRBV segments (TRBV5-6, TRBV5-1 and TRBV20-1 among them) occurred more frequently in patients than in controls.

Source material: blood. These receptors originate from a girl aged 2-9 years with multiple sclerosis.

The V and J genes are TRBV5-1 and TRBJ2-1; 7 nucleotides align to TRBD2. Trimming at V came to 3 bases and at J to 7 bases, leaving 4 bases not matched to a gene. Germline-derived CDR1 and CDR2 are SGHRS and YFSETQ. This CDR3 has 13 amino acids. This chain's CDR3 is CASSSLASNEQFF. CDR3 nucleotide sequence: TGCGCCAGCAGCTCACTAGCGTCGAATGAGCAGTTCTTC.

This clonotype has only one observation. V usage is TRBV5-1 and J usage is TRBJ2-7, with TRBD1 matching over 9 bases. CDR1 is SGHRS and CDR2 is YFSETQ in the germline V gene. The CDR3 is 16 residues long. Trimming removed 4 bases from V and 2 bases from J; junction bases left unmatched: 10. The CDR3 is CASSPARDRDPYEQYF. The DNA of the CDR3 is TGCGCCAGCAGCCCAGCCCGGGACAGGGATCCCTACGAGCAGTACTTC.

As DNA, the CDR3 is TGCAGTGCTAGAAGACAGGGGGTCTCCTACAATGAGCAGTTCTTC. As protein: CSARRQGVSYNEQFF. The chain employs TRBV20-1 and TRBJ2-1, with 9 bases that match TRBD1. The CDR3 consists of 15 residues. Germline-derived CDR1 and CDR2 are DFQATT and SNEGSKA (reference sequence). J gave up 0 bases and V 2 bases, and 2 bases lay outside the gene matches.

The chain recombines TRBV20-1 with TRBJ2-4, with 9 bases lining up with TRBD1. This CDR3 spans 13 amino acids. Trimming cost V 5 bases and J 8 bases; bases outside gene matches: 7. Looked up from germline, CDR1 is DFQATT and CDR2 is SNEGSKA (reference sequence). The CDR3 nucleotides are TGCAGTGCTGTACAGGGGGCGCAGGACATTCAGTACTTC. As protein: CSAVQGAQDIQYF.

The chain has TRBV5-1 and TRBJ1-5; D is unclear. The ends were cut back, 3 bases at V and 3 bases at J, with 10 bases in the middle. The CDR3 is 14 residues long. From germline, CDR1 is SGHRS and CDR2 YFSETQ. This chain's CDR3 is CASSSGVVNQPQHF. In DNA, the CDR3 is TGCGCCAGCAGCTCAGGTGTCGTCAATCAGCCCCAGCATTTT.

The rearrangement links TRBV27 to TRBJ1-1; D is perhaps TRBD1 (6 bases). The CDR3 extends over 15 amino acids. Germline values: CDR1 MNHEY, CDR2 SMNVEV (reference sequence). V lost 6 bases and J lost 6, with 20 bases in between. The CDR3 nucleotides read TGTGCCAGCAGGCGTACCCTCATTCGGACAGCTGAAGCTTTCTTT. Protein sequence: CASRRTLIRTAEAFF.

The chain has TRBV29-1 and TRBJ2-3, with D perhaps matching TRBD1 or TRBD2 (5 bases each). The CDR3 runs 17 residues. CDR1 is SQVTM and CDR2 is ANQGSEA in the germline V gene. Trimming removed 2 bases from V and 6 bases from J, with 24 bases in between. The CDR3 here is CSVELGVQGRPPDTQYF. The CDR3 nucleotides read TGCAGCGTTGAATTGGGGGTCCAGGGAAGGCCCCCGGATACGCAGTATTTT.

This clonotype was seen a few times. The J gene is TRBJ2-5, the V gene TRBV12-3 or TRBV12-4; perhaps TRBD1 as D (7 bases). V was clipped by 4 bases and J by 5 bases, with 26 bases between them. The CDR3 covers 18 residues. The chain's CDR3 is CASSSGRQGVGAGETQYF. The DNA of the CDR3 is TGTGCCAGCAGTTCCGGTAGACAGGGCGTCGGGGCGGGGGAGACCCAGTACTTC.

The chain links TRBV7-8 to TRBJ2-2; 9 bases agree with TRBD2. This CDR3 contains 16 residues. Per germline, CDR1 SGHVS and CDR2 FQNEAQ. V shed 5 bases and J 6 bases; nucleotides not matched to a gene: 10. Here the CDR3 reads CASSPIPSGNPGELFF. DNA for the CDR3: TGTGCCAGCAGCCCAATACCTAGCGGGAATCCCGGGGAGCTGTTTTTT.

The chain links TRBV15 to TRBJ1-5; 11 bases map to TRBD1. Unmatched junction bases numbered 5, after V lost 5 bases and J lost 5 bases. Germline V gene sequence: CDR1 LNHNV, CDR2 YYDKDF (reference sequence). The CDR3 totals 15 residues. This chain's CDR3 is CATSGGQGVHQPQHF. DNA for the CDR3: TGTGCCACCAGCGGGGGACAGGGGGTACATCAGCCCCAGCATTTT.

This clonotype was seen only once. The rearrangement uses TRBV20-1 and TRBJ2-5, with TRBD1 matching over 7 bases. The J call may not be correct, given that the DNA end is closer to TRBJ2-7. Germline V lookup: CDR1 DFQATT, CDR2 SNEGSKA (reference sequence). This CDR3 spans 15 amino acids. CDR3 bases: TGCAGTGCTAGAGATGAACAGGGGCGGTTCTACGAGCAGTACTTC. It specifies CSARDEQGRFYEQYF.

J is TRBJ2-7 and V is TRBV25-1; maybe TRBD1 (7 bases). The J call is in doubt because the DNA end fits TRBJ2-5 better. This CDR3 region has 16 residues. Per the germline V gene, CDR1 is MGHDK and CDR2 is SYGVNS. DNA for the CDR3: TGTGCCAGCGGCCACTTTGGAGGGGGCGCTCGGGAGACCCAGTACTTC. Amino acids: CASGHFGGGARETQYF.

This rearrangement joins TRBV11-2 to TRBJ2-4; no reliable D call. The end of the DNA aligns better with TRBJ2-5, so the J call may be wrong. The CDR3 spans 15 residues. Germline values: CDR1 SGHAT, CDR2 FQNNGV. In DNA form, the CDR3 reads TGTGCCAGCAGCTTAGACCCCGACGTCGCGGAGACCCAGTACTTC. Amino acids: CASSLDPDVAETQYF.

This clonotype has only one observation. The chain links TRBV9 to TRBJ2-5, with D uncertain. CDR3 size: 14 residues. Trimming removed 0 bases at V and 2 bases at J, with 8 bases between. Per germline, CDR1 SGDLS and CDR2 YYNGEE. CDR3 protein: CASSVGNSQETQYF. CDR3 coding DNA: TGTGCCAGCAGCGTAGGTAACAGTCAAGAGACCCAGTACTTC.

There are a few counts of this clonotype. The chain combines TRBV12-3 or TRBV12-4 with TRBJ2-6; no reliable D call. This CDR3 is built from 15 residues. V was shortened by 5 bases and J by 0 bases, with 8 bases between the two germline ends. CDR3 in amino acids: CASSGRPSGANVLTF. In DNA form, the CDR3 reads TGTGCCAGCAGTGGACGGCCCTCTGGGGCCAACGTCCTGACTTTC.

The chain is built from TRBV4-2 and TRBJ2-3; tentatively, D is TRBD1 or TRBD2 (6 bases each). From germline, CDR1 is LGHNA and CDR2 YNFKEQ. CDR3 length: 18 amino acids. V was trimmed by 0 bases and J by 1 base, leaving 17 bases between them. CDR3 in DNA: TGTGCCAGCAGCCAAGATGGAGGGGGAGCCTCCCGCACAGATACGCAGTATTTT. Translated: CASSQDGGGASRTDTQYF.

The chain recombines TRBV20-1 with TRBJ2-1; the match to TRBD1 covers 9 bases. V shed 5 bases, J shed 7 bases, and the junction held 12 bases outside the gene matches. Germline loops: CDR1 DFQATT, CDR2 SNEGSKA (reference sequence). This CDR3 has 15 residues. The CDR3 protein is CSALQGANPSNEQFF. CDR3 nucleotides: TGCAGTGCTCTACAGGGGGCTAATCCCAGTAATGAGCAGTTCTTC.

This clonotype was counted a few times. This chain links TRBV20-1 with TRBJ2-3, with 10 bases matching TRBD1. Looked up from germline, CDR1 is DFQATT and CDR2 is SNEGSKA (reference sequence). The CDR3 is 15 amino acids. With V trimmed by 6 bases and J by 8 bases, 14 bases remained unmatched. In nucleotides, the CDR3 is TGCAGTGCCGAATCTGCCGGGACAGGGGCAGCTACGCAGTATTTT. Its protein is CSAESAGTGAATQYF.

V and J are TRBV6-5 and TRBJ2-1; D is perhaps TRBD1 (6 bases). CDR3 size: 15 residues. CDR1 is MNHEY and CDR2 is SVGAGI in the germline V gene. V was pared by 5 bases and J by 3 bases, with 14 bases between. The CDR3 DNA sequence: TGTGCCAGCAGTGACACCGGGACAAACTACAATGAGCAGTTCTTC. Translated, it gives CASSDTGTNYNEQFF.

The chain recombines TRBV30 with TRBJ2-5; TRBD1 or TRBD2 may be the D gene (5 bases each). The germline V gene encodes CDR1 GTSNPN and CDR2 SVGIG (reference sequence). Trimming cost V 2 bases and J 2 bases, with 21 bases left between them. This CDR3 spans 17 amino acids. The CDR3 sequence: CAWSFLIGDPQQETQYF. CDR3 nucleotides: TGTGCCTGGAGTTTCCTTATTGGGGACCCTCAACAAGAGACCCAGTACTTC.

The chain recombines TRBV11-2 with TRBJ2-5; 7 nucleotides line up with TRBD1. J lost 4 bases, V lost 5 bases, and 4 bases had no gene match. Germline loops: CDR1 SGHAT, CDR2 FQNNGV. This CDR3 has 13 amino acids. The CDR3 reads CASSAQGRETQYF. CDR3 nucleotide sequence: TGTGCCAGCAGCGCACAGGGGCGAGAGACCCAGTACTTC.

V usage is TRBV9 and J usage is TRBJ2-1, with D uncertain. Per the germline V gene, CDR1 is SGDLS and CDR2 is YYNGEE. This CDR3 has 16 residues. V shed 0 bases and J shed 5 bases, with 15 bases lying between them. The chain's CDR3 is CASSVGRAPDHNEQFF. CDR3 DNA: TGTGCCAGCAGCGTAGGGCGAGCACCGGACCACAATGAGCAGTTCTTC.

The rearrangement uses TRBV4-2 and TRBJ1-5, with D perhaps TRBD1 (5 bases). Germline V gene lookup returns CDR1 LGHNA and CDR2 YNFKEQ. Trimming stripped 1 base from V and 2 bases from J, with 15 bases between. The CDR3 runs to 17 residues. For the CDR3, the DNA is TGTGCCAGCAGCCAAGGGGCCCGGGGCTCAGGCAATCAGCCCCAGCATTTT. Translating gives CASSQGARGSGNQPQHF.

There are a few counts of this clonotype. This chain joins TRBV6-1 and TRBJ1-2; D is perhaps TRBD1 (5 bases). This CDR3 is built from 13 residues. Between the trimmed V and J ends, which lost 3 bases and 7 bases, there was a span of 12 bases. Germline V gene lookup returns CDR1 MNHNS and CDR2 SASEGT. The CDR3 nucleotides read TGTGCCAGCAGTGACCAGGGAGTAGCTGGCTACACCTTC. As protein: CASSDQGVAGYTF.

This clonotype turned up a few times. This chain connects TRBV2 to TRBJ2-3; possible D gene TRBD1, 6 bases. V lost 5 bases to trimming and J lost 3 bases, with 21 bases between them. Germline lookup yields CDR1 SNHLY and CDR2 FYNNEI. This CDR3 is 17 amino acids long. The CDR3 nucleotides read TGTGCCAGCAGTTCCTCGGTAGGGGGAGAAGGAACAGATACGCAGTATTTT. Protein: CASSSSVGGEGTDTQYF. The complete variable domain, with remaining parts taken from reference TRBV2 and TRBJ2-3, reads EPEVTQTPSHQVTQMGQEVILRCVPISNHLYFYWYRQILGQKVEFLVSFYNNEISEKSEIFDDQFSVERPDGSNFTLKIRSTKLEDSAMYFCASSSSVGGEGTDTQYFGPGTRLTVL.

The chain uses TRBV20-1 and TRBJ1-2, with D unclear. V lost 0 bases and J lost 8, with 16 bases in between. CDR1 and CDR2 (germline): DFQATT, SNEGSKA (reference sequence). CDR3 size: 14 residues. The CDR3 DNA is TGCAGTGCTAGAGACAGGCCTCTCCCAGAGGGCTACACCTTC. This sequence encodes CSARDRPLPEGYTF.

The chain uses TRBV4-3 and TRBJ1-5; no clear D gene. The V and J ends lost 0 bases and 9 bases respectively, with 6 bases between them. CDR3 length: 12 residues. Looked up from germline, CDR1 is LGHNA and CDR2 is YSLEER. The CDR3 bases are TGCGCCAGCAGCCAAGATTTCGGGCCCCAGCATTTT. Amino acid sequence: CASSQDFGPQHF.

The chain recombines TRBV7-9 with TRBJ2-1; 7 nucleotides match TRBD1. Germline values: CDR1 SEHNR, CDR2 FQNEAQ (reference sequence). The CDR3 contains 15 residues. V was pared by 3 bases and J by 4 bases, with 6 bases of the junction left unmatched. The CDR3 DNA reads as TGTGCCAGCAGCTTCAGGACAGGTCTGTACAATGAGCAGTTCTTC. This codes for CASSFRTGLYNEQFF.

The J gene is TRBJ2-7, the V gene TRBV7-2; 12 nucleotides align to TRBD2. The DNA end is a closer match to TRBJ2-5, so the J assignment may be wrong. The germline V gene has CDR1 SGHTA and CDR2 FQGNSA. There are 15 residues in the CDR3. CDR3 residues: CASSSPSGGVETQYF. The CDR3 coding sequence is TGTGCCAGCAGCTCTCCTAGCGGGGGGGTAGAGACCCAGTACTTC.

The chain has TRBV9 and TRBJ2-1, with D perhaps TRBD2 (6 bases). In germline, CDR1 is SGDLS, CDR2 YYNGEE. V lost 0 bases, J lost 8 bases, and 6 bases lay in between. CDR3 size: 12 residues. The CDR3 reads CASSVAGDEQFF. The CDR3, as DNA: TGTGCCAGCAGCGTAGCGGGGGATGAGCAGTTCTTC. The variable domain in full, with the rest retrieved from reference TRBV9 and TRBJ2-1, is DSGVTQTPKHLITATGQRVTLRCSPRSGDLSVYWYQQSLDQGLQFLIQYYNGEERAKGNILERFSAQQFPDLHSELNLSSLELGDSALYFCASSVAGDEQFFGPGTRLTVL.

This clonotype has a handful of counts. The V and J genes are TRBV12-3 or TRBV12-4 and TRBJ2-7, with 9 bases lining up with TRBD2. The DNA end favors TRBJ2-5, so the J call may be wrong. CDR3 length equals 15 residues. The CDR3 nucleotides read TGTGCCAGCAGTTTAGCTGGCGGGGGGGAAGAGACCCAGTACTTC. This translates into CASSLAGGGEETQYF.